Each of the 26 T cell receptor beta chains below was sequenced from the same sample in a study of blood T cells in healthy people across ages. Primed by a sample-barcoded 5' primer and a J-beta primer mix, a second PCR proceeded for about 6 to 11 cycles. TCRdb analysed the 5' RACE reads with MiXCR anew, one entry per CDR3 protein. This sample has about 690,000 distinct CDR3 sequences; around 41% occur once, and the top ten carry around 30%. The source material was blood. Receptors were obtained from a man aged 80 or over in good health.

On this clonotype itself: The conserved closing phenylalanine or tryptophan is absent in this CDR3, likely reflecting a read error. This chain links TRBV20-1 with TRBJ2-5, with D possibly matching TRBD2 (5 bases). CDR1 is DFQATT, CDR2 SNEGSKA, per germline (reference sequence). The length of the CDR3 is 13 residues. Trimming took 4 bases from V and 3 from J, leaving 12 bases between them. The CDR3 sequence: CSAMVSAKETQYS. Written as DNA, the CDR3 is TGCAGTGCTATGGTTAGCGCAAAAGAGACCCAGTACTCC.

This clonotype came up a few times. This chain links TRBV20-1 with TRBJ1-3, with D tentatively TRBD1 (5 bases). The CDR3 extends over 16 amino acids. V lost 0 bases to trimming and J lost 2 bases, with 14 bases between them. Germline values: CDR1 DFQATT, CDR2 SNEGSKA (reference sequence). This chain's CDR3 is CSARDSLGGAGNTIYF. The CDR3 DNA follows: TGCAGTGCTAGAGATTCGCTCGGGGGGGCTGGAAACACCATATATTTT.

The chain recombines TRBV4-2 with TRBJ2-1; perhaps TRBD2 as D (6 bases). The germline V and J ends were trimmed by 0 bases and 4 bases, with 16 bases remaining between them. This CDR3 spans 17 amino acids. Per germline, CDR1 LGHNA and CDR2 YNFKEQ. CDR3 coding DNA: TGTGCCAGCAGCCAAGAGGCGTCGGGAGCTATTTACAATGAGCAGTTCTTC. Translated: CASSQEASGAIYNEQFF.

The chain couples TRBV6-5 to TRBJ2-7; 8 bases agree with TRBD1. The CDR3 spans 13 residues. Germline V lookup: CDR1 MNHEY, CDR2 SVGAGI. Unmatched junction bases numbered 7, after V lost 9 bases and J lost 3 bases. This chain's CDR3 is CARPDRVVYEQYF. The CDR3 coding sequence is TGTGCCAGGCCGGACAGGGTGGTCTACGAGCAGTACTTC.

V gene TRBV7-2 combines with J gene TRBJ2-7; tentatively, D is TRBD2 (6 bases). Germline V gene sequence: CDR1 SGHTA, CDR2 FQGNSA. The CDR3 is 14 residues long. The ends were cut back, 5 bases at V and 7 bases at J, with 18 bases in the middle. The CDR3 reads CASSLATGVNEQYF. The CDR3 region has the DNA TGTGCCAGCAGCCTTGCTACGGGAGTCAATGAGCAGTACTTC.

This clonotype was detected only once. This chain links TRBV30 with TRBJ2-5; 7 bases are a match to TRBD2. The J call could be wrong; TRBJ2-7 is a better fit for the DNA end. The CDR3 has 14 amino acids. In germline, CDR1 is GTSNPN, CDR2 SVGIG (reference sequence). Here the CDR3 DNA reads TGTGCCTGGAGTGTGGGGCTAGCGGTGGACGAGCAGTACTTC. Translated, it gives CAWSVGLAVDEQYF.

The CDR3 region is CASSQVSGSPYEQYF. CDR3 in DNA: TGTGCCAGCAGCCAAGTCAGCGGGAGTCCCTACGAGCAGTACTTC. The V call is TRBV14, the J call TRBJ2-7, with 8 bases aligning to TRBD2. This CDR3 has 15 residues. Trimming cost V 1 base and J 2 bases; bases outside gene matches: 4. Germline values: CDR1 SGHDN, CDR2 FVKESK.

The chain employs TRBV7-2 and TRBJ2-5; D remains unclear. This CDR3 comprises 15 residues. CDR1 and CDR2 (germline): SGHTA, FQGNSA. Trimming shortened V by 3 bases and J by 0 bases, and 11 bases separated the two germline ends. The CDR3 region has the DNA TGTGCCAGCAGCTTCGACGGGCGCTACCAAGAGACCCAGTACTTC. It codes for CASSFDGRYQETQYF.

The rearrangement joins TRBV6-5 to TRBJ2-1; TRBD2 matches at 13 bases. CDR3 size: 20 residues. V was clipped by 4 bases and J by 1 base; unmatched bases: 13. Per germline, CDR1 MNHEY and CDR2 SVGAGI. The CDR3 nucleotides are TGTGCCAGCAGTTCCGAGACTAGCGGGGGGCCCGACGTTTCCTACAATGAGCAGTTCTTC. This codes for CASSSETSGGPDVSYNEQFF.

This clonotype has more than one count but fewer than ten. V and J are TRBV24-1 and TRBJ2-3; weak D call: TRBD2 (6 bases). This CDR3 comprises 13 residues. Trimming pared 9 bases from V and 2 bases from J, leaving 11 bases between. Per germline, CDR1 KGHDR and CDR2 SFDVKD. The CDR3 coding sequence is TGTGCCACCGGGGGAGGTGACACAGATACGCAGTATTTT. Translated: CATGGGDTDTQYF.

Comment on this clonotype: A much larger clone is a single base away; this may be a read error. The V gene is TRBV12-3 or TRBV12-4, the J gene TRBJ1-2; 7 positions agree with TRBD1. This CDR3 is built from 13 residues. J was trimmed by 7 bases and V by 11 bases; bases with no gene match: 13. The CDR3 coding sequence is TGTGCCGGCGTAACCAGGGGGGTCGGTGGCTACACCTTC. Translation: CAGVTRGVGGYTF.

Points on this clonotype: A much bigger clone sits one base away, suggesting this may be a read error. V is TRBV11-2 and J is TRBJ2-6; D is unclear. The length of the CDR3 is 17 residues. Between the trimmed V and J ends, which lost 0 bases and 0 bases, there was a span of 9 bases. Germline values: CDR1 SGHAT, CDR2 FQNNGV. CDR3 DNA: TGTGCCAGCAGCTTAGATCTGCGGAGCTCTGGGGCCAACGTCCTGACTTTC. Protein product: CASSLDLRSSGANVLTF.

V and J are TRBV11-2 and TRBJ2-3; D is perhaps TRBD2 (6 bases). Germline values: CDR1 SGHAT, CDR2 FQNNGV. V gave up 2 bases and J gave up 1 base, with 16 bases separating them. The CDR3 is 17 residues long. The CDR3 coding sequence is TGTGCCAGCAGCTTAAAGGGGCCGGGACTTCGCACAGATACGCAGTATTTT. Its translation is CASSLKGPGLRTDTQYF.

This chain joins TRBV15 and TRBJ2-7; 7 bases match TRBD1. The CDR3 is 13 residues long. The V gene end was trimmed by 5 bases and the J gene end by 2 bases; junction bases not matched to a gene: 3. Germline assignment: CDR1 LNHNV and CDR2 YYDKDF (reference sequence). CDR3 nucleotides: TGTGCCACCAGCTCGAGGGGGCCCTACGAGCAGTACTTC. Protein: CATSSRGPYEQYF.

This clonotype was counted many times. The chain carries TRBV5-1 and TRBJ2-7, with 8 bases identical to TRBD2. Looked up from germline, CDR1 is SGHRS and CDR2 is YFSETQ. This CDR3 contains 14 residues. V shed 6 bases, J shed 5 bases, and the junction held 10 bases outside the gene matches. The CDR3 coding sequence is TGCGCCAGCAAGTGGACGGGAGGGGGAGACGAGCAGTACTTC. This sequence encodes CASKWTGGGDEQYF.

CDR3 bases: TGTGCCAGCAGCCCGCCCGTGGCCCGCGATACGCAGTATTTT. This encodes CASSPPVARDTQYF. V and J are TRBV7-2 and TRBJ2-3; D unresolved. V gave up 5 bases and J gave up 6 bases, with 15 bases separating them. Germline V lookup: CDR1 SGHTA, CDR2 FQGNSA. The CDR3 covers 14 residues.

With respect to this clonotype: Possible read error: a much larger clone is one base away. The rearrangement uses TRBV6-2 or TRBV6-3 and TRBJ2-6, with D hard to call. V lost 5 bases to trimming and J lost 4 bases, with 12 bases between them. CDR3 length equals 15 residues. Germline-derived CDR1 and CDR2 are MNHEY and SVGEGT. CDR3 amino acids: CASSAPSPGANVLTF. The CDR3 DNA is TGTGCCAGCAGTGCTCCATCTCCCGGGGCCAACGTCCTGACTTTC.

The V call is TRBV15, the J call TRBJ1-4; D is uncertain. V was shortened by 3 bases and J by 6 bases, with 5 bases between the two germline ends. Germline lookup yields CDR1 LNHNV and CDR2 YYDKDF (reference sequence). The CDR3 sequence is 12 residues long. In DNA form, the CDR3 reads TGTGCCACCAGCAGGTCCCATGAAAAACTGTTTTTT. Translating it yields CATSRSHEKLFF.

This clonotype turned up a few times. The V call is TRBV7-9, the J call TRBJ2-7; 7 bases are a match to TRBD1. Germline V gene lookup returns CDR1 SEHNR and CDR2 FQNEAQ (reference sequence). Trimming at V came to 1 base and at J to 5 bases, leaving 5 bases not matched to a gene. The CDR3 spans 14 residues. CDR3 residues: CASSLEGGWDEQYF. Here the CDR3 DNA reads TGTGCCAGCAGCTTAGAAGGGGGCTGGGACGAGCAGTACTTC.

This chain joins TRBV5-1 and TRBJ2-1; 12 bases align to TRBD1. CDR3 length: 15 residues. V trimming: 8 bases; J trimming: 4 bases; junction bases outside the gene matches: 7. Germline CDR1 and CDR2: SGHRS and YFSETQ. CDR3 in amino acids: CASRGTGGRYNEQFF. CDR3 DNA: TGCGCCAGTAGAGGGACAGGGGGCAGGTACAATGAGCAGTTCTTC. The full variable domain, its missing parts supplied by reference TRBV5-1 and TRBJ2-1, is KAGVTQTPRYLIKTRGQQVTLSCSPISGHRSVSWYQQTPGQGLQFLFEYFSETQRNKGNFPGRFSGRQFSNSRSEMNVSTLELGDSALYLCASRGTGGRYNEQFFGPGTRLTVL.

The chain employs TRBV30 and TRBJ2-7; the match to TRBD1 covers 7 bases. Germline CDR1 reads GTSNPN; CDR2 reads SVGIG (reference sequence). The CDR3 is 16 residues long. The CDR3 coding sequence is TGTGCGTCGGCCCCTCACTGGACAGGTGGTGCCTACGAGCAGTACTTC. Protein product: CASAPHWTGGAYEQYF.

CDR3 region: CASSELAGEGRPQHF. CDR3 nucleotides: TGTGCCAGCAGTGAATTGGCAGGGGAGGGTCGGCCCCAGCATTTT. The rearrangement joins TRBV6-1 to TRBJ1-5, with D possibly TRBD1 on 6 matching bases. The V end was cut by 2 bases, the J end by 9 bases, with 17 bases between. Germline CDR1 and CDR2: MNHNS and SASEGT. This CDR3 is 15 amino acids long.

This clonotype was counted many times. The chain recombines TRBV6-2 or TRBV6-3 with TRBJ2-5; no clear D gene. CDR3 size: 14 residues. Germline V gene sequence: CDR1 MNHEY, CDR2 SVGEGT. V was clipped by 5 bases and J by 4 bases, with 14 bases between them. The CDR3 DNA is TGTGCCAGCAGTCCGGACCCGGTGGGAGAGACCCAGTACTTC. Its protein is CASSPDPVGETQYF.

This clonotype was picked up a small number of times. Just one base apart from a much larger clone, this may be a read error. The V gene is TRBV29-1, the J gene TRBJ1-1, with D possibly being TRBD1 (5 bases). Trimming cost V 5 bases and J 7 bases, with 14 bases left between them. The CDR3 runs to 12 residues. Germline-derived CDR1 and CDR2 are SQVTM and ANQGSEA. CDR3 amino acids: CSVLRAAGEAFF. The CDR3 DNA sequence: TGCAGCGTTCTCAGGGCAGCCGGTGAAGCTTTCTTT.

The chain employs TRBV20-1 and TRBJ2-3, with 10 bases fitting TRBD2. CDR3 size: 14 residues. With 4 bases clipped from V and 7 bases from J, the junction kept 8 bases outside the gene matches. Germline CDR1 and CDR2: DFQATT and SNEGSKA (reference sequence). CDR3 in amino acids: CSAKSGRAHNTQYF. The DNA for the CDR3 is TGCAGTGCTAAAAGCGGGAGGGCCCATAATACGCAGTATTTT.

V and J are TRBV5-1 and TRBJ2-5, with 8 bases lining up with TRBD2. The CDR3 sequence is 15 residues long. Germline V gives CDR1 SGHRS, CDR2 YFSETQ. Unmatched junction bases numbered 3, after V lost 0 bases and J lost 2 bases. DNA of the CDR3: TGCGCCAGCAGCTTGGGACTAGCGCTACAAGAGACCCAGTACTTC. The encoded protein is CASSLGLALQETQYF.